The clone carrying this T cell receptor beta chain occurred a few times. What it binds is not known. This CDR3 comprises 12 residues. Trimming pared 7 bases from V and 4 bases from J, leaving 13 bases between. From germline, CDR1 is SQVTM and CDR2 ANQGSEA. TCRdb reprocessed the 5' RACE reads via MiXCR and lists one record per CDR3 protein. Among around 250,000 distinct CDR3 sequences listed, around 15% were seen once. The source of the sample is a study of T-cell memory formation after mild COVID-19. The wider study: The two donors had largely donor-specific TCR clusters. Study-wide results and limits: Later expanders leaned toward CD4+, whereas clones contracting from day 15 to 85 were balanced CD4/CD8. In pre-infection memory, a portion of responding clones appeared, which suggested that cross-reactive memory joined.

The chain carries TRBV29-1 and TRBJ1-2; perhaps TRBD1 as D (6 bases). This sequence was found in a man aged 18 to 29 who had mild COVID-19 (a few samples of this study predate the infection). Cell type and time point are not known. The source material was PBMCs or a T cell subset sorted from them (not recorded which). CDR3 in DNA: TGCAGCGGCCTAGGGGGTATCTATGGCTACACCTTC. Its protein is CSGLGGIYGYTF.